The 10 T cell receptor beta chains below all came from one sample that was sequenced in a study of siplizumab effects on memory and regulatory T cells. Repertoires were generated with immunoSEQ multiplex PCR, while TCRdb's copy carries only in-frame clones and drops some. The top ten hold 2.5% to 3% of the sample, which has about 100,000 clones, about 90% seen once. The sequenced sample was CD4+ T cells sorted from blood. The origin of the receptors is a human donor in good health. Some clones in this sample may be carry-over from other donors' samples.

The count of this clone is one. The chain employs TRBV20-1 and TRBJ1-2; D is ambiguous. Looked up from germline, CDR1 is DFQATT and CDR2 is SNEGSKA (reference sequence). Trimming pared 0 bases from V and 10 bases from J, leaving 9 bases between. This CDR3 is built from 11 residues. CDR3 in DNA: TGCAGTGCTAGAGATTTTCCCATCTACACCTTC. This gives the protein CSARDFPIYTF.

The gene calls are TRBV28 and TRBJ1-2, with D uncertain. The germline CDR1 and CDR2 sequences are MDHEN and SYDVKM. Trimming stripped 1 base from V and 2 bases from J, with 8 bases between. The CDR3 extends over 14 amino acids. The CDR3 coding sequence is TGTGCCAGCAGTTTATCAGTCCGAAACTATGGCTACACCTTC. This encodes CASSLSVRNYGYTF.

The J gene is TRBJ1-1, the V gene TRBV7-9; no clear D gene. V lost 2 bases, J lost 4 bases, and 5 bases lay in between. This CDR3 contains 12 residues. CDR1 and CDR2 from the germline V gene are SEHNR and FQNEAQ (reference sequence). The CDR3 coding sequence is TGTGCCAGCAGCTTAAGGGTCACTGAAGCTTTCTTT. Residues: CASSLRVTEAFF.

The gene calls are TRBV30 and TRBJ2-3; D not certain. The CDR3 spans 13 residues. Trimming left V 2 bases short and J 2 bases short, with 8 bases between. Germline V CDR1 and CDR2: GTSNPN, SVGIG (reference sequence). CDR3: CAWSLGNTDTQYF. CDR3 sequence (DNA): TGTGCCTGGAGTCTTGGCAACACAGATACGCAGTATTTT.

The gene calls are TRBV4-2 and TRBJ2-7; no reliable D call. Between the trimmed V and J ends, which lost 0 bases and 5 bases, there was a span of 14 bases. The CDR3 length is 15 residues. CDR1 is LGHNA, CDR2 YNFKEQ, per germline. The chain's CDR3 is CASSQDLRTENEQYF. CDR3 DNA: TGTGCCAGCAGCCAAGATCTTAGGACCGAGAACGAGCAGTACTTC.

This sequence joins TRBV7-2 and TRBJ1-3; no clear D gene. V lost 4 bases to trimming and J lost 11 bases, with 18 bases between them. The CDR3 is 14 amino acids. The germline V gene has CDR1 SGHTA and CDR2 FQGNSA. This CDR3 is CASSSTRAGAAIYF. The CDR3 region has the DNA TGTGCCAGCAGCTCCACTCGGGCAGGAGCGGCCATATATTTT.

The J gene is TRBJ1-5, the V gene TRBV10-2; D is ambiguous. This CDR3 is 14 amino acids long. The ends were cut back, 4 bases at V and 3 bases at J, with 10 bases in the middle. Germline assignment: CDR1 WSHSY and CDR2 SAAADI. The CDR3 sequence: CASSVSGNNQPQHF. The CDR3, as DNA: TGCGCCAGCAGTGTTTCGGGAAACAATCAGCCCCAGCATTTT.

The chain recombines TRBV18 with TRBJ2-2; the match to TRBD2 covers 12 bases. The CDR3 is 18 amino acids. The germline V gene has CDR1 KGHSH and CDR2 LQKENI. Trimming at V came to 4 bases and at J to 5 bases, leaving 11 bases not matched to a gene. CDR3 amino acids: CASSQVPSGRAGTGELFF. The DNA of the CDR3 is TGTGCCAGCTCACAAGTCCCTAGCGGGAGGGCCGGAACCGGGGAGCTGTTTTTT. The full variable domain, its missing parts supplied by reference TRBV18 and TRBJ2-2, is NAGVMQNPRHLVRRRGQEARLRCSPMKGHSHVYWYRQLPEEGLKFMVYLQKENIIDESGMPKERFSAEFPKEGPSILRIQQVVRGDSAAYFCASSQVPSGRAGTGELFFGEGSRLTVL.

This chain connects TRBV19 to TRBJ1-5, with 10 bases identical to TRBD1. CDR3 length equals 16 residues. V trimming: 5 bases; J trimming: 4 bases; junction bases outside the gene matches: 8. Per germline, CDR1 LNHDA and CDR2 SQIVND (reference sequence). The CDR3 nucleotides read TGTGCCAGTAGTCAATTAGGACAGGGGGGGAATCAGCCCCAGCATTTT. It codes for CASSQLGQGGNQPQHF.

This chain joins TRBV7-9 and TRBJ1-3, with D perhaps TRBD1 (6 bases). Germline lookup yields CDR1 SEHNR and CDR2 FQNEAQ (reference sequence). Trimming took off 5 bases at V and 8 bases at J, with 7 bases between the two ends. This CDR3 region has 11 residues. CDR3 DNA: TGTGCCAGCAGCCGGACAGACACCATATATTTT. Amino acid sequence: CASSRTDTIYF. The variable domain in full, with the rest retrieved from reference TRBV7-9 and TRBJ1-3, is DTGVSQNPRHKITKRGQNVTFRCDPISEHNRLYWYRQTLGQGPEFLTYFQNEAQLEKSRLLSDRFSAERPKGSFSTLEIQRTEQGDSAMYLCASSRTDTIYFGEGSWLTVV.